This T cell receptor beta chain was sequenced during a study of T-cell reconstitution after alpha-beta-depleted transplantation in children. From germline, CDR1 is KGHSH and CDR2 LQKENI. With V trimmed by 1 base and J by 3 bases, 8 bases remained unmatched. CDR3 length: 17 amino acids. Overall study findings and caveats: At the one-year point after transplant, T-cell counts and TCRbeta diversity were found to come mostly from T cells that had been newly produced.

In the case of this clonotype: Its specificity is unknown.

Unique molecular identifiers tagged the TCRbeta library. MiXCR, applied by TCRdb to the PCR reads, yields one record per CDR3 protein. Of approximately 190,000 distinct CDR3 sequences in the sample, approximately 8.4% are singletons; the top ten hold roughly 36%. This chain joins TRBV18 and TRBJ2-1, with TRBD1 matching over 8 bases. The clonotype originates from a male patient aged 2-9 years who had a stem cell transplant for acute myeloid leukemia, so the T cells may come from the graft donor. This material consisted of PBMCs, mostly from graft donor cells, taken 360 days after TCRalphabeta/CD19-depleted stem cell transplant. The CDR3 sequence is CASSPLLRDRIYNEQFF. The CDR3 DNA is TGTGCCAGCTCACCACTCCTCCGGGACAGGATCTACAATGAGCAGTTCTTC.